This TCR beta chain was sequenced during a study of glioma-infiltrating T cells. Study results and limitations: Gliomas, especially low-grade, showed above-expected tissue-blood divergence; non-neoplastic patients showed below. CDR3 overlap between tissue and blood was very small.

Points on this clonotype: The target antigen is unknown.

Amplification of TCR alpha and beta CDR3 regions from RNA used iRepertoire nested multiplex PCR. One-step reverse transcription and amplification started from approximately 100-400 ng of tissue mRNA or PBMC total RNA. TCRdb fed the multiplex PCR reads into MiXCR, producing one record per CDR3 protein. This table has approximately 120,000 distinct CDR3 sequences, 20% to 25% appearing once. The receptor was isolated from a human donor with low-grade glioma or glioblastoma, undergoing nonglioma brain surgery, or in good health (not recorded which). The sample comprised glioma tissue, nonneoplastic brain tissue, or PBMCs (not recorded which).

This CDR3 reads CATSSLAGGPQHF. CDR3 nucleotide sequence: TGTGCCACCAGCAGTTTGGCGGGTGGTCCCCAGCATTTT. The chain has TRBV15 and TRBJ1-5; D gene uncertain. The V gene's germline CDR1 is LNHNV and CDR2 YYDKDF (reference sequence). The CDR3 has 13 amino acids. V lost 3 bases to trimming and J lost 10 bases, with 13 bases between them. Full variable domain (missing parts from reference TRBV15 and TRBJ1-5): DAMVIQNPRYQVTQFGKPVTLSCSQTLNHNVMYWYQQKSSQAPKLLFHYYDKDFNNEADTPDNFQSRRPNTSFCFLDIRSPGLGDTAMYLCATSSLAGGPQHFGDGTRLSIL.